Listed below are T cell receptor beta chains from one sample, sequenced in a study of cytomegalovirus exposure and HLA in healthy donors. Assay used: immunoSEQ multiplex PCR; TCRdb lists only in-frame clones, some missing. In the table there are 100,000 to 120,000 clones, around 72% of which are singletons. The material sequenced was PBMCs. These receptors all come from a male donor in good health and CMV-seronegative. Each CDR3 is given with its conserved first and last residue. Fields, in order: D gene, J gene, clone size, V gene, CDR3 DNA, CDR3 protein. D genes are given only for firm matches. The size entry is marked missing in some rows and otherwise reads once, few, many or a size class.

. | TRBJ1-1 | . | TRBV28 | TGTGCCAGCAGTTTAAGAAGAGCGTATGAAGCTTTCTTT | CASSLRRAYEAFF
. | TRBJ1-4 | once | TRBV4-1 | TGCGCCAGCAGCCTCAGGGTGGGCAGCCGGCATGGAACTAATGAAAAACTGTTTTTT | CASSLRVGSRHGTNEKLFF
. | TRBJ1-1 | . | TRBV6-1 | TGTGCCAGCAGCCGAGGGACTGAAGCTTTCTTT | CASSRGTEAFF
. | TRBJ1-3 | few | TRBV6-5 | TGTGCCAGCAGTTACTACGGGGGCTCTGGAAACACCATATATTTT | CASSYYGGSGNTIYF
. | TRBJ2-1 | . | TRBV30 | TGTGCCTGGAGTGGTGGAGCGTTCGTCCACAATGAGCAGTTCTTC | CAWSGGAFVHNEQFF
. | TRBJ2-5 | . | TRBV5-4 | TGTGCCAGCAGCTTCATTTCGTGGCCGCCGGCGGGGGAGACCCAGTACTTC | CASSFISWPPAGETQYF
. | TRBJ2-7 | . | TRBV4-1 | TGCGCCAGCAGCCAAGAGGACAGGGAGGGCTACGAGCAGTACTTC | CASSQEDREGYEQYF
TRBD2 | TRBJ2-1 | . | TRBV5-1 | TGCGCCAGCAGCTTGGATCCGACTAGCGGATACAATGAGCAGTTCTTC | CASSLDPTSGYNEQFF
. | TRBJ2-5 | . | TRBV29-1 | TGCAGCGCCGGCGGGACAGCCGAGACCCAGTACTTC | CSAGGTAETQYF
. | TRBJ2-7 | . | TRBV30 | TGTGCCTGGAGCCGACAGGGAGGTCAGCAGTACTTC | CAWSRQGGQQYF
TRBD1 | TRBJ1-4 | . | TRBV2 | TGTGCCAGCAGAGGGGACAGCGGGGAAAAACTGTTTTTT | CASRGDSGEKLFF
. | TRBJ1-2 | . | TRBV15 | TGTGCCACCAGCAGAGCTAAGTTGGCGGCAGACTATGGCTACACCTTC | CATSRAKLAADYGYTF
. | TRBJ2-5 | . | TRBV6-5 | TGTGCCAGTCGAGAGACCCAGTACTTC | CASRETQYF
TRBD1 | TRBJ2-7 | . | TRBV15 | TGTGCCACCAGCGGACAGGGTTCCAAATCTTACGAGCAGTACTTC | CATSGQGSKSYEQYF
TRBD2 | TRBJ2-5 | few | TRBV5-4 | TGTGCCGTGCCAGCAGCAAGCGGGGGAGTAGGGGAGACCCAGTACTTC | CAVPAASGGVGETQYF
. | TRBJ1-1 | few | TRBV4-1 | TGCGCCAGCAGCCAAGGACAGATGATGAACACTGAAGCTTTCTTT | CASSQGQMMNTEAFF
. | TRBJ1-4 | few | TRBV19 | TGTGCCAGTAGTACTGTGGGGGGAGAAAAACTGTTTTTT | CASSTVGGEKLFF
. | TRBJ1-4 | . | TRBV6-1 | TGTGCCAGCAGTCCACGACAGGCAACTAATGAAAAACTGTTTTTT | CASSPRQATNEKLFF
. | TRBJ1-3 | . | TRBV9 | TGTGCCAGCAGCGTAGACCAGATCTCTGGAAACACCATATATTTT | CASSVDQISGNTIYF
TRBD2 | TRBJ2-7 | once | TRBV29-1 | TGCAGCGTTGGACTAGCGGGAGGTTCCTACGAGCAGTACTTC | CSVGLAGGSYEQYF
. | TRBJ1-5 | . | TRBV23-1 | TGCGCCAGCAGTCAAAATACAGGGACGAATCAGCCCCAGCATTTT | CASSQNTGTNQPQHF
TRBD1 | TRBJ2-7 | . | TRBV6-5 | TGTGCCAGCAGTTACACCCGGACAGGGAACGAGCAGTACTTC | CASSYTRTGNEQYF
. | TRBJ1-2 | once | TRBV19 | TGTGCCAGTAGCCCGGCGGGCGGAGCTAACTATGGCTACACCTTC | CASSPAGGANYGYTF
. | TRBJ1-2 | once | TRBV29-1 | TGCAGCGTTGACAGGGGCTATGGCTACACCTTC | CSVDRGYGYTF
TRBD1 | TRBJ2-5 | . | TRBV5-6 | TGTGCCAGCAGTCTGTACAGGGGGCGAGGTGGATGGGAGGAGACCCAGTACTTC | CASSLYRGRGGWEETQYF
TRBD2 | TRBJ2-3 | . | TRBV29-1 | TGCAGCACCTACAATAGCGGGAGCGGGCCAACAGATACGCAGTATTTT | CSTYNSGSGPTDTQYF
. | TRBJ2-6 | . | TRBV7-7 | TGTGCTAGCAGCTTAGGGGCGATGGGGGCCAACGTCCTGACTTTC | CASSLGAMGANVLTF
. | TRBJ1-3 | . | TRBV5-6 | TGTGCCAGCAGCTTGGGCGGCCCGAACTCTGGAAACACCATATATTTT | CASSLGGPNSGNTIYF
. | TRBJ1-5 | . | TRBV2 | TGTGCCAGCAGTGGGACGGTGGGAGAGCCCCAGCATTTT | CASSGTVGEPQHF
. | TRBJ1-1 | . | TRBV30 | TGTGCCTTCCGTTTCAACCGGGACACTGAAGCTTTCTTT | CAFRFNRDTEAFF
. | TRBJ2-7 | . | TRBV4-1 | TGCGCCAGCAGCCAAGATGTTTCCAGGGGCAGACCTCCCGAGCAGTACTTC | CASSQDVSRGRPPEQYF
. | TRBJ2-7 | . | TRBV14 | TGTGCCAGCAGCCAAGCCCGGGTCGGCGAGCAGTACTTC | CASSQARVGEQYF
TRBD2 | TRBJ2-1 | . | TRBV10-3 | TGTGCCATCAGTGAGTCGACGCGGGAGATCTTATCCCCCAATGAGCAGTTCTTC | CAISESTREILSPNEQFF
TRBD2 | TRBJ2-2 | . | TRBV7-7 | TGTGCTAGCAGCTCTAGCGGGGGGGAATCGCACACCGGGGAGCTGTTTTTT | CASSSSGGESHTGELFF
. | TRBJ2-2 | . | TRBV7-2 | TGTGCCAGCACCCGCCTACTCGGGGACACCGGGGAGCTGTTTTTT | CASTRLLGDTGELFF
. | TRBJ1-1 | . | TRBV5-1 | TGCGCCAGCAGCTTGGACAACCCCCAGAACACTGAAGCTTTCTTT | CASSLDNPQNTEAFF
. | TRBJ1-3 | once | TRBV30 | TGTGCCTGGAGTGTTTTTGGCCGGGTTTCGACCCGGGGCATATATTTT | CAWSVFGRVSTRGIYF
. | TRBJ1-1 | . | TRBV10-3 | TGTGCCATCAAGGCAGGGGAAGTGGCTGAAGCTTTCTTT | CAIKAGEVAEAFF
. | TRBJ1-1 | . | TRBV7-6 | TGTGCCAGCAGCTTACCCAAAGGGGGGGTAGGGGTGAACACTGAAGCTTTCTTT | CASSLPKGGVGVNTEAFF
. | TRBJ1-5 | . | TRBV7-2 | TGTGCCAGCACTACCTCCTTCAGCAATCAGCCCCAGCATTTT | CASTTSFSNQPQHF
TRBD2 | TRBJ2-3 | . | TRBV5-1 | TGCGCCAGCAGCTCGGGACTAGCGGGAGGGATAGATACGCAGTATTTT | CASSSGLAGGIDTQYF
TRBD1 | TRBJ1-4 | few | TRBV4-2 | TGTGCCAGCAGCCCCAGGGACAGGGGGTGGAAACTGTTTTTT | CASSPRDRGWKLFF
. | TRBJ1-5 | . | TRBV10-2 | TGCGCCACCGATGATCGGACTGGGGAGGGCAATCAGCCCCAGCATTTT | CATDDRTGEGNQPQHF
TRBD1 | TRBJ1-1 | . | TRBV6-6 | TGTGCCAGCAGAATGACAGGGGGCCACACTGAAGCTTTCTTT | CASRMTGGHTEAFF
TRBD2 | TRBJ2-3 | . | TRBV9 | TGTGCCAGCAGCGTAGCAGTTAGCGGGATCACAGATACGCAGTATTTT | CASSVAVSGITDTQYF
TRBD1 | TRBJ2-1 | . | TRBV27 | TGTGCCAGCAGTTTATCCATCTCCGGGACAGGATTTACGAATGAGCAGTTCTTC | CASSLSISGTGFTNEQFF
. | TRBJ2-7 | . | TRBV5-6 | TGTGCCAGCAGCTTACTAGTTTCTGACGAGCAGTACTTC | CASSLLVSDEQYF
TRBD1 | TRBJ2-1 | . | TRBV6-6 | TGTGCCAGCGCGCCGGGACAGGGCGCCAATGAGCAGTTCTTC | CASAPGQGANEQFF
. | TRBJ2-7 | . | TRBV19 | TGTGCCAGTACCTTTACGGCGGGCTACGAGCAGTACTTC | CASTFTAGYEQYF
. | TRBJ1-5 | . | TRBV6-5 | TGTGCCAGCAGTTACTCGCGGGGAGGCAATCAGCCCCAGCATTTT | CASSYSRGGNQPQHF
. | TRBJ1-2 | . | TRBV2 | TGTGCCAGCAGTGAGGATCCAGGGTTTACTAACTATGGCTACACCTTC | CASSEDPGFTNYGYTF
. | TRBJ2-7 | once | TRBV19 | TGTGCCAGTAGTATCCAGGGGGGCGTGTACGAGCAGTACTTC | CASSIQGGVYEQYF
. | TRBJ2-1 | . | TRBV5-1 | TGCGCCAGCAGCCCCAGCGGAGGATACAATGAGCAGTTCTTC | CASSPSGGYNEQFF
TRBD2 | TRBJ2-7 | . | TRBV6-6 | TGTGCCAGCAGCCGGACTAGCGTCTCGATCTACGAGCAGTACTTC | CASSRTSVSIYEQYF
TRBD2 | TRBJ2-1 | . | TRBV6-4 | TGTGCCAGCAGTGGACTAGCGGGGGGTATGGAGCAGTTCTTC | CASSGLAGGMEQFF
. | TRBJ1-2 | . | TRBV29-1 | TGCAGCGTTGCGGCAGGAAGTGACTATGGCTACACCTTC | CSVAAGSDYGYTF
TRBD1 | TRBJ1-1 | . | TRBV7-9 | TGTGCCAGCAGGAGGGGACCCGGGGACAGGGACACTGAAGCTTTCTTT | CASRRGPGDRDTEAFF